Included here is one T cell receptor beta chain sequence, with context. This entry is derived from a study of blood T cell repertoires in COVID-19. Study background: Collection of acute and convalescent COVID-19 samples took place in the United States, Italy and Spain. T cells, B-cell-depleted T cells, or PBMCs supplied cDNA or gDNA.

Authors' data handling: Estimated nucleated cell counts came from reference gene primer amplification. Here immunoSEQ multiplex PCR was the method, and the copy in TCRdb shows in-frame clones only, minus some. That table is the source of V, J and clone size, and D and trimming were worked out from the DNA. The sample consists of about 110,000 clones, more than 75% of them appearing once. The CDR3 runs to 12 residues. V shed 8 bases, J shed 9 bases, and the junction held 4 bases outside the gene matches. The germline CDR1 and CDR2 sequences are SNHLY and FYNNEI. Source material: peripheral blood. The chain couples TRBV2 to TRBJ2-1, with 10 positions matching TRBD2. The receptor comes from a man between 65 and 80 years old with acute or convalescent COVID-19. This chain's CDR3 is CASLAGVPEQFF. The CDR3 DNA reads TGTGCCAGCCTAGCGGGAGTCCCTGAGCAGTTCTTC. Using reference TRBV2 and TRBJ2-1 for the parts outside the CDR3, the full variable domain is EPEVTQTPSHQVTQMGQEVILRCVPISNHLYFYWYRQILGQKVEFLVSFYNNEISEKSEIFDDQFSVERPDGSNFTLKIRSTKLEDSAMYFCASLAGVPEQFFGPGTRLTVL.